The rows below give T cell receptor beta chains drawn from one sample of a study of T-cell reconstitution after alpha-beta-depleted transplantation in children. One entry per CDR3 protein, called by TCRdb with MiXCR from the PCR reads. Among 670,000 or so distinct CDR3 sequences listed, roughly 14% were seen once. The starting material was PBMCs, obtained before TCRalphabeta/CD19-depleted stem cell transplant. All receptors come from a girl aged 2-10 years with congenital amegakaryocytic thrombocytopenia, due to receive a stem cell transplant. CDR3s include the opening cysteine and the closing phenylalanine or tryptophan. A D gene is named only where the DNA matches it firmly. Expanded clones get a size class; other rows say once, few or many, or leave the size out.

DNA: TGCAGTGCTAGTGGGGACAGGGAAGGGGAGACCCAGTACTTC
CDR3: CSASGDREGETQYF
length: 14
V: TRBV20-1
J: TRBJ2-5
size: -
D: TRBD1

DNA: TGCAGCGTTGTTGGGGTCCTAAACTATGGCTACACCTTC
CDR3: CSVVGVLNYGYTF
length: 13
V: TRBV29-1
J: TRBJ1-2
size: -
D: -

DNA: TGCGCCAGCAGCTCAGCCCCAGATGGGCGCACTGAGCAGTTCTTC
CDR3: CASSSAPDGRTEQFF
length: 15
V: TRBV5-1
J: TRBJ2-1
size: many
D: -

DNA: TGCAGCGTTGAACGACTAGCGGGGTCTACCTACAATGAGCAGTTCTTC
CDR3: CSVERLAGSTYNEQFF
length: 16
V: TRBV29-1
J: TRBJ2-1
size: many
D: TRBD2

DNA: TGCGCCAGCAGCTTGACTAGCGATACGGAGACCCAGTACTTC
CDR3: CASSLTSDTETQYF
length: 14
V: TRBV5-1
J: TRBJ2-5
size: many
D: TRBD2

DNA: TGTGCCAGCAGTCCCCGGACCGGGCGAGAGACCCAGTACTTC
CDR3: CASSPRTGRETQYF
length: 14
V: TRBV6-1
J: TRBJ2-5
size: many
D: -

DNA: TGCAGTGCTCAATTAGCGGGGATCAGGACCGGGGAGCTGTTTTTT
CDR3: CSAQLAGIRTGELFF
length: 15
V: TRBV20-1
J: TRBJ2-2
size: many
D: TRBD2

DNA: TGTGCCAGCAACGACAGGGGGGATGAAAAACTGTTTTTT
CDR3: CASNDRGDEKLFF
length: 13
V: TRBV6-1
J: TRBJ1-4
size: many
D: TRBD1

DNA: TGCAGTGCTACCAGCGAGAACACTGAAGCTTTCTTT
CDR3: CSATSENTEAFF
length: 12
V: TRBV20-1
J: TRBJ1-1
size: many
D: -

DNA: TGCGCCAGCAGCTTGGTCGGATTGAGGGGGTACAATGAGCAGTTCTTC
CDR3: CASSLVGLRGYNEQFF
length: 16
V: TRBV5-1
J: TRBJ2-1
size: many
D: -

DNA: TGTGCCAGTAGTATAGATCGTGGGCGGAGGTCCTACAATGAGCAGTTCTTC
CDR3: CASSIDRGRRSYNEQFF
length: 17
V: TRBV19
J: TRBJ2-1
size: many
D: -

DNA: TGTGCCACTCCCCAGAGGAAAAGGGACAGGGGGTTGAACACTGAAGCTTTCTTT
CDR3: CATPQRKRDRGLNTEAFF
length: 18
V: TRBV15
J: TRBJ1-1
size: few
D: TRBD1

DNA: TGCGCCAGCAGCGACAGTCCAGGCGATTCACCCCTCCACTTT
CDR3: CASSDSPGDSPLHF
length: 14
V: TRBV5-1
J: TRBJ1-6
size: few
D: -

DNA: TGCAGCGTTGAAGGACAGCTGAACACTGAAGCTTTCTTT
CDR3: CSVEGQLNTEAFF
length: 13
V: TRBV29-1
J: TRBJ1-1
size: many
D: -

DNA: TGTGCCAGCAGCTTAACTAGCGGGAGGGCCACAGATACGCAGTATTTT
CDR3: CASSLTSGRATDTQYF
length: 16
V: TRBV11-2
J: TRBJ2-3
size: few
D: TRBD2

DNA: TGTGCCAGCAGCTCCCGTAGACTAGGCGACAATGAGCAGTTCTTC
CDR3: CASSSRRLGDNEQFF
length: 15
V: TRBV7-8
J: TRBJ2-1
size: -
D: -

DNA: TGCGCCAGCAGTATAGGAAGCTCTGGGGCCAACGTCCTGACTTTC
CDR3: CASSIGSSGANVLTF
length: 15
V: TRBV5-1
J: TRBJ2-6
size: -
D: -

DNA: TGTGCCAGCAGTTTAAACCCCAGGGGGAACACTGAAGCTTTCTTT
CDR3: CASSLNPRGNTEAFF
length: 15
V: TRBV12-3/TRBV12-4
J: TRBJ1-1
size: few
D: -

DNA: TGTGCCAGCAGCCTGGACAGTCCGGACACCGGGGAGCTGTTTTTT
CDR3: CASSLDSPDTGELFF
length: 15
V: TRBV12-3/TRBV12-4
J: TRBJ2-2
size: many
D: -

DNA: TGCAGTGCTCTCGCCATAGCGGGAGGGACCTACGAGCAGTACTTC
CDR3: CSALAIAGGTYEQYF
length: 15
V: TRBV20-1
J: TRBJ2-7
size: many
D: TRBD2

DNA: TGCGCCAGCAGCTTGGGACAGGACCAAGAGACCCAGTACTTC
CDR3: CASSLGQDQETQYF
length: 14
V: TRBV5-1
J: TRBJ2-5
size: many
D: -

DNA: TGTGCCAGCAGCCAAGGTTTGGGCCGCGACCATGGCTACACCTTC
CDR3: CASSQGLGRDHGYTF
length: 15
V: TRBV3-1
J: TRBJ1-2
size: -
D: -

DNA: TGTGCCAGCAGTTACTCGTTGGGTACCATGGGCAATGAGCAGTTCTTC
CDR3: CASSYSLGTMGNEQFF
length: 16
V: TRBV6-5
J: TRBJ2-1
size: -
D: -

DNA: TGCGCCAGCAGCTTGATCTGGGGTACCCAAGAGACCCAGTACTTC
CDR3: CASSLIWGTQETQYF
length: 15
V: TRBV5-1
J: TRBJ2-5
size: many
D: -

DNA: TGTGCCAGCAGTTTCCGGGAGGGCTCTGGAAACACCATATATTTT
CDR3: CASSFREGSGNTIYF
length: 15
V: TRBV12-3/TRBV12-4
J: TRBJ1-3
size: many
D: -

DNA: TGTGCCAGCAGCCCCTGGATGAGGAGTACTGAAGCTTTCTTT
CDR3: CASSPWMRSTEAFF
length: 14
V: TRBV7-9
J: TRBJ1-1
size: many
D: -

DNA: TGCAGCGTTGCCGGGACTAGCCTAGACAATGAGCAGTTCTTC
CDR3: CSVAGTSLDNEQFF
length: 14
V: TRBV29-1
J: TRBJ2-1
size: many
D: TRBD2

DNA: TGTGCCAGCAGTTCGGACGAGGGCTGTGGCTACACCTTT
CDR3: CASSSDEGCGYTF
length: 13
V: TRBV12-3/TRBV12-4
J: TRBJ1-2
size: -
D: -

DNA: TGCAGTGCACACGGGGCCGGGGAGCTGTTTTTT
CDR3: CSAHGAGELFF
length: 11
V: TRBV20-1
J: TRBJ2-2
size: many
D: -

DNA: TGTGCCAGCAGAAAAAATGGACTAGCGTACAATGAGCAGTTCTTC
CDR3: CASRKNGLAYNEQFF
length: 15
V: TRBV12-3/TRBV12-4
J: TRBJ2-1
size: few
D: TRBD2

DNA: TGCAGTGCTACCCCAGTGACCACCACGAGGAATGAGCAGTTCTTC
CDR3: CSATPVTTTRNEQFF
length: 15
V: TRBV20-1
J: TRBJ2-1
size: -
D: -

DNA: TGTGCCAGCAGCTTCTTTGTCCGTGATAGCAATCAGCCCCAGCATTTT
CDR3: CASSFFVRDSNQPQHF
length: 16
V: TRBV7-8
J: TRBJ1-5
size: few
D: -

DNA: TGCGCCAGCAGCCAAGATCGAAGACAGCGAACATATGTCCCACGATGGACTGAAGCTTTCTTT
CDR3: CASSQDRRQRTYVPRWTEAFF
length: 21
V: TRBV4-1
J: TRBJ1-1
size: few
D: -

DNA: TGCAGTGCGGTGTTAGATATGTCCTACGAGCAGTACTTC
CDR3: CSAVLDMSYEQYF
length: 13
V: TRBV20-1
J: TRBJ2-7
size: many
D: -

DNA: TGCGCCAGCAGCTTGGGCAGGTACTACGAGCAGTACTTC
CDR3: CASSLGRYYEQYF
length: 13
V: TRBV5-1
J: TRBJ2-7
size: few
D: -

DNA: TGTGCCATCTCACAGGGTCTAGATACGCAGTATTTT
CDR3: CAISQGLDTQYF
length: 12
V: TRBV6-1
J: TRBJ2-3
size: -
D: -

DNA: TGCGCCAGCAGCTTGGATAAGGACAGGGTAGCTAATGGCTACACCTTC
CDR3: CASSLDKDRVANGYTF
length: 16
V: TRBV5-1
J: TRBJ1-2
size: few
D: TRBD1

DNA: TGTGCCAGCAGTTTTGGCGAATCCCTCCACTTT
CDR3: CASSFGESLHF
length: 11
V: TRBV12-3/TRBV12-4
J: TRBJ1-6
size: -
D: -

DNA: TGTGCCAGCAGTTATCACAGTATTCCCTACGAGCAGTACTTC
CDR3: CASSYHSIPYEQYF
length: 14
V: TRBV6-5
J: TRBJ2-7
size: many
D: -

DNA: TGTGCCAGCTCACAACAGGGGGATGAGCAGTTCTTC
CDR3: CASSQQGDEQFF
length: 12
V: TRBV18
J: TRBJ2-1
size: -
D: TRBD1

DNA: TGTGCCAGCAGCCCAGACGTGGCCTACGAGCAGTACTTC
CDR3: CASSPDVAYEQYF
length: 13
V: TRBV12-3/TRBV12-4
J: TRBJ2-7
size: few
D: -

DNA: TGCTGTGCTAGTCTTGAAGGCTGGGCTGACAAAAACACCGGGGAGCTGTTTTTT
CDR3: CCASLEGWADKNTGELFF
length: 18
V: TRBV20-1
J: TRBJ2-2
size: -
D: -

DNA: TGTGCCGTCCACTTAGACCCACGACTCGAGCAGTACTTC
CDR3: CAVHLDPRLEQYF
length: 13
V: TRBV10-3
J: TRBJ2-7
size: many
D: -

DNA: TGTGCCAGCAGTTTAGCGGGAGGTGGACAGGGAATCAATCAGCCCCAGCATTTT
CDR3: CASSLAGGGQGINQPQHF
length: 18
V: TRBV12-3/TRBV12-4
J: TRBJ1-5
size: many
D: TRBD1

DNA: TGTGCCAGTAACATACAGGGGGTTCACGGCTACACCTTC
CDR3: CASNIQGVHGYTF
length: 13
V: TRBV19
J: TRBJ1-2
size: few
D: TRBD1

DNA: TGTGCCAGCAGTTTAGGGACCAGCTCTCGGGATGAGCAGTTCTTC
CDR3: CASSLGTSSRDEQFF
length: 15
V: TRBV12-3/TRBV12-4
J: TRBJ2-1
size: few
D: -

DNA: TGTGCCAGCAGCTCTCCCGGGACTATAGACCAAGAGACCCAGTACTTC
CDR3: CASSSPGTIDQETQYF
length: 16
V: TRBV11-2
J: TRBJ2-5
size: -
D: TRBD2

DNA: TGCAGTGCGGCCCCCGGGACTAGCGCGAGCTCCTACAATGAGCAGTTCTTC
CDR3: CSAAPGTSASSYNEQFF
length: 17
V: TRBV20-1
J: TRBJ2-1
size: -
D: TRBD2

DNA: TGTGCCAGCAGTTTTACGACAGGGAGGCCCGAGCAGTACTTC
CDR3: CASSFTTGRPEQYF
length: 14
V: TRBV12-3/TRBV12-4
J: TRBJ2-7
size: many
D: -

DNA: TGTGCCATCAGTGGAACGGACAGGGGAGGAGAGACCCAGTACTTC
CDR3: CAISGTDRGGETQYF
length: 15
V: TRBV10-3
J: TRBJ2-5
size: -
D: TRBD1

DNA: TGTGCCAGCAGCTCCCCGGGGGCGTATGAGCAGTTCTTC
CDR3: CASSSPGAYEQFF
length: 13
V: TRBV7-9
J: TRBJ2-1
size: few
D: -

DNA: TGCGCCAGCAGCCAAAACCTTGAAGCTTTCTTT
CDR3: CASSQNLEAFF
length: 11
V: TRBV4-1
J: TRBJ1-1
size: -
D: -

DNA: TGTGCCAGCAGTTACGGACAGAGAGGCGAGCAGTACTTC
CDR3: CASSYGQRGEQYF
length: 13
V: TRBV6-5
J: TRBJ2-7
size: many
D: -

DNA: TGCAGCGTTAAGGGCCGAGAGGGGTCCGAGCAGTACTTC
CDR3: CSVKGREGSEQYF
length: 13
V: TRBV29-1
J: TRBJ2-7
size: many
D: -

DNA: TGCGCCAGCACAGGATCAAGACTAGCGGCCTTACACACAGATACGCAGTATTTT
CDR3: CASTGSRLAALHTDTQYF
length: 18
V: TRBV5-1
J: TRBJ2-3
size: many
D: TRBD2

DNA: TGCAGCGACCGGTGGTGCGGGGCTAACCACGAGCAGTACTTC
CDR3: CSDRWCGANHEQYF
length: 14
V: TRBV20-1
J: TRBJ2-7
size: few
D: -